Listed below are T cell receptor beta chains from one sample, sequenced in a study of spatial heterogeneity in lung cancer. Using its own MiXCR run on the 5' RACE reads, TCRdb lists one record per CDR3 protein. The sample yields around 95,000 distinct CDR3 sequences, 4.4% seen once. This specimen was lung tumor tissue, taken at surgery. The receptors come from a male donor with early-stage non-small cell lung cancer. The CDR3 runs from the conserved cysteine through the conserved F or W. Fields, in order: D gene, V gene, J gene, clone size, CDR3 DNA, CDR3 protein. D genes are given only for firm matches. Clone size is stated in some rows and not others, as once, few, many or a class when expanded.

>TRBD1|TRBV28|TRBJ1-5|many
TGTGCCAGCAGTTTCTCCGGGACAGAAAATTATCAGCCCCAGCATTTT
CASSFSGTENYQPQHF
>.|TRBV11-2|TRBJ1-1|many
TGTGCCAGCAGCCATACCTTCTACGCTTTCTTT
CASSHTFYAFF
>.|TRBV11-2|TRBJ2-7|many
TGTGCCAGCAGCTTATCGCGCTCGAGCGGCCCCTACGAGCAGTACTTC
CASSLSRSSGPYEQYF
>.|TRBV24-1|TRBJ2-1|many
TGTGCCACCAGTGATCCCGCCGGCGGGGAGTACAATGAGCAGTTCTTC
CATSDPAGGEYNEQFF
>.|TRBV4-1|TRBJ1-4|.
TGCGCCAGCAGCCAAGATGGCAGGGTGGACGAAAAACTGTTTTTT
CASSQDGRVDEKLFF
>.|TRBV20-1|TRBJ1-2|many
TGCAGTGCTAGCCTCCCCACCTATGGCTACACCTTC
CSASLPTYGYTF
>TRBD2|TRBV6-1|TRBJ2-3|.
TGTGCCAGCAGGCTAGCGGGATTAGATACGCAGTATTTT
CASRLAGLDTQYF
>.|TRBV18|TRBJ2-6|.
TGTGCCAGCTCACTTTCCCGTGGAACTGGGGCCAACGTCCTGACTTTC
CASSLSRGTGANVLTF
>.|TRBV2|TRBJ2-7|many
TGTGCCAGCGCCCGGGACCCCGGCTACGAGCAGTACTTC
CASARDPGYEQYF
>TRBD1|TRBV5-1|TRBJ1-3|few
TGCGCCAGCAGCTCACAGGGGTCAGCTGGAAACACCATATATTTT
CASSSQGSAGNTIYF
>.|TRBV28|TRBJ2-3|many
TGTGCCAGCAGCATAGGGGGCGGGGGAGTGTCAGATACGCAGTATTTT
CASSIGGGGVSDTQYF
>TRBD2|TRBV6-5|TRBJ2-1|many
TGTGCCAGCACCCCTAGCGGGAGGATCGGTGAGCAGTTCTTC
CASTPSGRIGEQFF
>.|TRBV7-9|TRBJ2-3|few
TGTGCCAGCAGCTTCCGGCGCTCGGTTAGCACAGATACGCAGTATTTT
CASSFRRSVSTDTQYF
>.|TRBV27|TRBJ1-1|many
TGTGCCAGCAGTCTTACAGGGACCACTGAAGCTTTCTTT
CASSLTGTTEAFF
>TRBD2|TRBV20-1|TRBJ2-1|many
TGCAGTGCTAGACCCGCTAGCGGGGGGTACAATGAGCAGCTCTTC
CSARPASGGYNEQLF
>.|TRBV6-1|TRBJ2-5|many
TGTGCCAGCAGTGAAAGGTGGAGCCCAGAGACCCAGTACTTC
CASSERWSPETQYF
>.|TRBV5-1|TRBJ2-7|many
TGCGCCAGCAGCCTCAGAGGGGGGACGCAACTTACCCCAAATTACGAGCAGTACTTC
CASSLRGGTQLTPNYEQYF
>TRBD2|TRBV7-2|TRBJ2-1|.
TGTGCCAGCAGCTCCCTCGGCGGGAGCGTCTGGGGGAATGAGCAGTTCTTC
CASSSLGGSVWGNEQFF
>.|TRBV28|TRBJ2-6|few
TGTGCCAGCCGGAAATCTGGGGCCAACGTCCTGACTTTC
CASRKSGANVLTF
>TRBD2|TRBV19|TRBJ2-1|many
TGTGCCAGTAGTAAGGGACTAGTCCCCAAATTCTCCGAGCAGTTCTTC
CASSKGLVPKFSEQFF
>.|TRBV6-6|TRBJ2-3|.
TGTGCCAGCAGTTCCCCCCGACAGGCCGCTAGCACAGATACGCAGTATTTT
CASSSPRQAASTDTQYF
>TRBD2|TRBV20-1|TRBJ2-7|.
TGCAGTGCTAGACCCGGGACTAGCGGGAGGGCCAGGTTATCCTACGAGCAGTACTTC
CSARPGTSGRARLSYEQYF
>.|TRBV3-1|TRBJ1-2|.
TGTGCCAGCAGCAACCCATCGTATGGCTACACCTTC
CASSNPSYGYTF
>.|TRBV5-1|TRBJ2-3|many
TGCGCCAGCAGCTTTAGAGCGGAGGCCGGTGGCACAGATACGCAGTATTTT
CASSFRAEAGGTDTQYF
>.|TRBV6-5|TRBJ2-1|many
TGTGCCAGCAGTGTAGGACGCTTCAACGGGGAGCAGTTCTTC
CASSVGRFNGEQFF